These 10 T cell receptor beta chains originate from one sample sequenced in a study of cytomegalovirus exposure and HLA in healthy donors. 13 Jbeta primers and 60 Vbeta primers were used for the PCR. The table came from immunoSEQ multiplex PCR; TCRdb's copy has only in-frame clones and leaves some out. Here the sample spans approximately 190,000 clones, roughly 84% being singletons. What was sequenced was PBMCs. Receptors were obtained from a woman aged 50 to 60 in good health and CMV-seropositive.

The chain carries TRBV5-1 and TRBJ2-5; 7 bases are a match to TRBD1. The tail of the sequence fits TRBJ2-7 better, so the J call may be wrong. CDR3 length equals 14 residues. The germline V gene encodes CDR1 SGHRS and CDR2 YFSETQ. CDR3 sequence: CASSFTGTEYEQYF. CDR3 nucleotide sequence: TGCGCCAGCAGCTTTACCGGGACAGAATACGAGCAGTACTTC.

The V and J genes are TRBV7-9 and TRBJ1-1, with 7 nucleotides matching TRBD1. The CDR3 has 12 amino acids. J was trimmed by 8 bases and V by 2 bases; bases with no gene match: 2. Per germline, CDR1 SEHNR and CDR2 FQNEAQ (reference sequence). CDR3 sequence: CASSLHRGEAFF. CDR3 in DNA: TGTGCCAGCAGCTTACACAGGGGAGAAGCTTTCTTT.

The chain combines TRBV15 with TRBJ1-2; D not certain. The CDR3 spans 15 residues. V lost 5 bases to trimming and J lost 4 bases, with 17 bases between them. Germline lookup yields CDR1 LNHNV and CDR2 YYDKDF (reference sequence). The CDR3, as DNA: TGTGCCACCAGCCCAGATACGGGAGCGGGCTATGGCTACACCTTC. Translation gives CATSPDTGAGYGYTF.

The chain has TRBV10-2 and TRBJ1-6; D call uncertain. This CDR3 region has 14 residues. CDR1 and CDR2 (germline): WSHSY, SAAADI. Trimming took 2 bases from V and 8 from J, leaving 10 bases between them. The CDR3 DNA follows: TGCGCCAGCAGTGAGGGCAGGAGGGATTCACCCCTCCACTTT. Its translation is CASSEGRRDSPLHF.

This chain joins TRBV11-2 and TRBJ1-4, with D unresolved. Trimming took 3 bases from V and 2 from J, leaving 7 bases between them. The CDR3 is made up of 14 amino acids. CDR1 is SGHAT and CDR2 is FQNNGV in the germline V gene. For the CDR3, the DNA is TGTGCCAGCAGCTTCGCGGGGACTAATGAAAAACTGTTTTTT. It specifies CASSFAGTNEKLFF.

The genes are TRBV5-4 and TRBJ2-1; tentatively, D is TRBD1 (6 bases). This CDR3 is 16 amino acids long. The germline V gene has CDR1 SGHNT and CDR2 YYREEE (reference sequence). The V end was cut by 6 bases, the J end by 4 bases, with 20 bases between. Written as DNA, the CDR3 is TGTGCCAGCACCCCTCGGACAGCCTCTACTTACAATGAGCAGTTCTTC. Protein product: CASTPRTASTYNEQFF.

The CDR3 loop is CASSPGERTNYGYTF. In nucleotides, the CDR3 is TGTGCCAGCAGCCCGGGGGAGAGAACTAACTATGGCTACACCTTC. The chain joins TRBV9 to TRBJ1-2, with D possibly being TRBD1 (5 bases). V lost 4 bases and J 0 bases, leaving 13 bases between the germline ends. The CDR3 has 15 residues. Germline lookup yields CDR1 SGDLS and CDR2 YYNGEE.

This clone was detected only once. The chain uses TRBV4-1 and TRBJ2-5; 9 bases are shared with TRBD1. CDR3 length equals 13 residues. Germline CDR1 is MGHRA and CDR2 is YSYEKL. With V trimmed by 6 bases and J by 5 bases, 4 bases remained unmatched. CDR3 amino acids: CASSSDRGETQYF. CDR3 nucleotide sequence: TGCGCCAGCAGTTCTGACAGGGGGGAGACCCAGTACTTC.

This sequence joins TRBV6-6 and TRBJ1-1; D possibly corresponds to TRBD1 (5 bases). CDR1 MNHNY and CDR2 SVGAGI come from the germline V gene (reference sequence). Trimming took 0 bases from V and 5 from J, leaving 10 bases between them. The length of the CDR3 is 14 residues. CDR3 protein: CASSYSGGETEAFF. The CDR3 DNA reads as TGTGCCAGCAGTTACTCGGGGGGGGAAACTGAAGCTTTCTTT.

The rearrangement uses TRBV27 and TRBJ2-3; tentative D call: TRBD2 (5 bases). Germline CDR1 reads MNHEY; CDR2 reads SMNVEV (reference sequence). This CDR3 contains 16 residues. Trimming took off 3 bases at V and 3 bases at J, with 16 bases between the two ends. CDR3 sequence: CASSLAPGVGTDTQYF. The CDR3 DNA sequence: TGTGCCAGCAGTTTGGCCCCCGGGGTTGGAACAGATACGCAGTATTTT.